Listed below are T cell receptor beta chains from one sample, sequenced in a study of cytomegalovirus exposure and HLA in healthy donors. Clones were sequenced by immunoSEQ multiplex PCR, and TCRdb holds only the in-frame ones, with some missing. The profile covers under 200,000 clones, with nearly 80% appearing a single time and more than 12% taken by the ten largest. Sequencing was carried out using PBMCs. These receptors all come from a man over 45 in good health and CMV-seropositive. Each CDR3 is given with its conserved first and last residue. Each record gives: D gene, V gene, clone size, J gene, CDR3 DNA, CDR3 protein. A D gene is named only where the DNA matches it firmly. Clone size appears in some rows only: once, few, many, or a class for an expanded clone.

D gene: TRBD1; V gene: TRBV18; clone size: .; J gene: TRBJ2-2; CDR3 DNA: TGTGCCAGCTCACCTCCGGGACAGGGGACCGGGGAGCTGTTTTTT; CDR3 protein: CASSPPGQGTGELFF
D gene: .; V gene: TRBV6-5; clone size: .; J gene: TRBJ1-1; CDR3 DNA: TGTGCCAGCAGTTACTTTTGGGGGCAGGCAAACACTGAAGCTTTCTTT; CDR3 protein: CASSYFWGQANTEAFF
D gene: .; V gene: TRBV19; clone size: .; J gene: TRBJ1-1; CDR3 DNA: TGTGCCAGTAGTATAGGCGGGACCACTGAAGCTTTCTTT; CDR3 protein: CASSIGGTTEAFF
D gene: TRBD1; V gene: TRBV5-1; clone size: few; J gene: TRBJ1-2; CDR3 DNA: TGCGCCAGCAGCTTGTTGGCTGCCGGGACAGGGTCGAACTACACCTTC; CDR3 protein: CASSLLAAGTGSNYTF
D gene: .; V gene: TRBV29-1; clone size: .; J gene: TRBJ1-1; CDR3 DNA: TGCAGCGTTATACAGGGCTGGGGAGCTTTCTTT; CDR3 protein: CSVIQGWGAFF
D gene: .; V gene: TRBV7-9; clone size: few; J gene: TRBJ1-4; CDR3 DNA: TGTGCCAGCAGCCCCCTTGAAAAACTGTTTTTT; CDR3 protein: CASSPLEKLFF
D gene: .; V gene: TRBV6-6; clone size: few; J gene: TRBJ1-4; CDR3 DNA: TGTGCCAGCAGTTCTACCAATGAAAAACTGTTTTTT; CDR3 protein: CASSSTNEKLFF
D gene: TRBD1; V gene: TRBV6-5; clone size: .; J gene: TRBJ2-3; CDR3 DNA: TGTGCCAGCAGTAGACAGGGAACCACAGATACGCAGTATTTT; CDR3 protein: CASSRQGTTDTQYF
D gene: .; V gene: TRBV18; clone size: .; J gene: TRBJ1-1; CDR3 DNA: TGTGCCAGCTCAGGAGAGTACACTGAAGCTTTCTTT; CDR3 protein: CASSGEYTEAFF
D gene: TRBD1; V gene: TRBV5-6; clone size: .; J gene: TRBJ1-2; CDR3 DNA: TGTGCCAGCAGAGCCGGGACAGCGTACTATGGCTACACCTTC; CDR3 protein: CASRAGTAYYGYTF
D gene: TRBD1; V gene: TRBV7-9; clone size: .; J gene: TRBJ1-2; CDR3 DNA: TGTGCCAGCAGCTTAGTGGGGGGCCCAGGGGGCTCCAACCGCTACACCTTC; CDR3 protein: CASSLVGGPGGSNRYTF
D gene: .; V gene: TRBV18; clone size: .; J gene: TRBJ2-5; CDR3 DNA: TGTGCCAGCTCACCACCGCTATTCTACCAAGAGACCCAGTACTTC; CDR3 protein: CASSPPLFYQETQYF
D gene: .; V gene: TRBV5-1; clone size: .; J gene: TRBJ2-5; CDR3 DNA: TGCGCCAGCAGCTTGGAGGCGGTAGGAGAGACCCAGTACTTC; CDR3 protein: CASSLEAVGETQYF
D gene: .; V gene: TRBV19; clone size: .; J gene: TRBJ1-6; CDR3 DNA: TGTGCCAGTAGGGAGGGGTGGAGTTCAAATTCACCCCTCCACTTT; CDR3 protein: CASREGWSSNSPLHF
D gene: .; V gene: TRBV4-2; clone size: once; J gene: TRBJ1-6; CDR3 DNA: TGTGCCAGCAGCCAAGATGGCGGGACGGAAACTTATAATTCACCCCTCCACTTT; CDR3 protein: CASSQDGGTETYNSPLHF
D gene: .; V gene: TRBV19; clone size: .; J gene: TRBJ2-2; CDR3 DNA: TGTGCCAGTAGTATAGGGCAGGTCACCGGGGAGCTGTTTTTT; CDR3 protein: CASSIGQVTGELFF
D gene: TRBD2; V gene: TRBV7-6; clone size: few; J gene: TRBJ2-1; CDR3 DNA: TGTGCCAGCAGCTTCCTTAGCGGGGACTTGGCCTACAATGAGCAGTTCTTC; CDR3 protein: CASSFLSGDLAYNEQFF
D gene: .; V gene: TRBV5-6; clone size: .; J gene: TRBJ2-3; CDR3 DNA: TGTGCCAGCAGCTCGGTATGGGGGGTCCTAAAGAGCACAGATACGCAGTATTTT; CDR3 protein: CASSSVWGVLKSTDTQYF
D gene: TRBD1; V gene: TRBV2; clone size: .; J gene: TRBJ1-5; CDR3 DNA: TGTGCCAGCCGGGACAGGCCATATAGCAATCAGCCCCAGCATTTT; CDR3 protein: CASRDRPYSNQPQHF
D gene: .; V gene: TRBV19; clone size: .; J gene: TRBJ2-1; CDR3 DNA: TGTGCCAGTAGTTTACCGCCCAGAAACGATGAGCAGTTCTTC; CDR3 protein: CASSLPPRNDEQFF
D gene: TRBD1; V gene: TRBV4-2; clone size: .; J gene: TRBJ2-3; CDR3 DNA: TGTGCCAGCAGCCCCGAAGGACAGGGTGGGCCAGATACGCAGTATTTT; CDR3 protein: CASSPEGQGGPDTQYF
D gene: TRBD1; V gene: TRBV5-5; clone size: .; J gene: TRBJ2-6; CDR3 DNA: TGTGCCAGCAGCCCGCTTGCGGGACAGGGGGGCTCTGGGGCCAACGTCCTGACTTTC; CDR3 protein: CASSPLAGQGGSGANVLTF
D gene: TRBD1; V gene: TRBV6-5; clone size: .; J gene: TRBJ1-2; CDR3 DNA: TGTGCCAGCAGTCCGCAGACAGGGGTTAACTATGGCTACACCTTC; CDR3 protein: CASSPQTGVNYGYTF
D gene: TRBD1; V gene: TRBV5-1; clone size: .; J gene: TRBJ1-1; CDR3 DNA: TGCGCCAGTTGGGACAGGGGACGGAACACTGAAGCTTTCTTT; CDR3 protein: CASWDRGRNTEAFF
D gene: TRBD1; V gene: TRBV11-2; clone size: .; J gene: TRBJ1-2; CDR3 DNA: TGTGCCAGCAGCTTAAGACAGGGGAGCTATGGCTACACCTTC; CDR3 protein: CASSLRQGSYGYTF
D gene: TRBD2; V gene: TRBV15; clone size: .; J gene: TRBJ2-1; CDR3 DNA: TGTGCCACCAGCAGTGGAACGGGGGGGCCCTACAATGAGCAGTTCTTC; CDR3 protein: CATSSGTGGPYNEQFF
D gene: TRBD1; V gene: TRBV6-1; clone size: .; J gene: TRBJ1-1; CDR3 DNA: TGTGCCAGCAGTTTTCCTGGACAGGGTCGCACTGAAGCTTTCTTT; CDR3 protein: CASSFPGQGRTEAFF
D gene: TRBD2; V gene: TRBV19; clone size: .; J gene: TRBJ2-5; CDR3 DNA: TGTGCCAGTACCTCCCGCGGGGGGGCCGGAGAGACCCAGTACTTC; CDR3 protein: CASTSRGGAGETQYF
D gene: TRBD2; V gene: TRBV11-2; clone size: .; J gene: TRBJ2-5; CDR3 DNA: TGTGCCAGCAGCAAGGGACTAGCGGAAGAGACCCAGTACTTC; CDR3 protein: CASSKGLAEETQYF
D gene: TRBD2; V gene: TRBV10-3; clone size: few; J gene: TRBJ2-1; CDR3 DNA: TGTGCCATCAGTGAGGGGGGGGAACCCTACAATGAGCAGTTCTTC; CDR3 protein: CAISEGGEPYNEQFF
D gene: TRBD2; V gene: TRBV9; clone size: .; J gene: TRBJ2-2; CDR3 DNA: TGTGCCAGCAGCTCGGGCGGGGGGGCTCCCGGGGAGCTGTTTTTT; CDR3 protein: CASSSGGGAPGELFF
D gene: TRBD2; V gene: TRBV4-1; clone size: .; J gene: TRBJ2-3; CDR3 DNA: TGCGCCAGCAGAAGGGGAGGGGACACAGATACGCAGTATTTT; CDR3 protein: CASRRGGDTDTQYF
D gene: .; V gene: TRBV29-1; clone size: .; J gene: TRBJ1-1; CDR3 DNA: TGCAGCGTTGACTGGACCGAGACAGTGAACACTGAAGCTTTCTTT; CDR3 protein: CSVDWTETVNTEAFF
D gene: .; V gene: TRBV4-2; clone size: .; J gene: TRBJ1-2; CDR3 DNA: TGTGCCAGCAGCCAAGATCGCGGAGGTCCGCTTTATGGCTACACCTTC; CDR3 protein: CASSQDRGGPLYGYTF
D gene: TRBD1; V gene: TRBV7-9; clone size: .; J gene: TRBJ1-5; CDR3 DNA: TGTGCCAGCAGCTTGACAGGGGATAATCAGCCCCAGCATTTT; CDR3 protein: CASSLTGDNQPQHF
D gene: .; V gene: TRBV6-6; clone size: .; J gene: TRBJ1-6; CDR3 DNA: TGTGCCAGCAGCGAACCGACAGGACCTTTATGGCCCCTCCACTTT; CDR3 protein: CASSEPTGPLWPLHF
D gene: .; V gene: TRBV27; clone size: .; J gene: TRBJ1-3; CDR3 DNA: TGTGCCAGCGACTACCCTCCGGGAGTTTGGGACACCATATATTTT; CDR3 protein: CASDYPPGVWDTIYF
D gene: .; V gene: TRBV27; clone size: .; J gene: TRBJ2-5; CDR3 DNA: TGTGCCAGCAGTTTACAGGTCAGGGCTGAGACCCAGTACTTC; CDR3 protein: CASSLQVRAETQYF
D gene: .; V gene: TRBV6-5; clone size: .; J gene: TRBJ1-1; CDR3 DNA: TGTGCCAGCACCTACTCTCACAGTACCATGAACACTGAAGCTTTCTTT; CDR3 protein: CASTYSHSTMNTEAFF
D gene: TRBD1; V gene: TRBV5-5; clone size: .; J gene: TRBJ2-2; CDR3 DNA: TGTGCCAGCAGCCCAGGGACAGTGGGCACCGGGGAGCTGTTTTTT; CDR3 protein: CASSPGTVGTGELFF
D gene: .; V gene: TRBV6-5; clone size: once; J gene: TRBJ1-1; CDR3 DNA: TGTGCCAGCAAGGCAGGGGAGTCTGAAGCTTTCTTT; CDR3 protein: CASKAGESEAFF
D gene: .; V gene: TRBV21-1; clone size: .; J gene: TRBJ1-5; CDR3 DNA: TGTGCCAGCAGCAAAGCGAGGTCAGGGCCCCGCAATCAGCCCCAGCATTTT; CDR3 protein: CASSKARSGPRNQPQHF
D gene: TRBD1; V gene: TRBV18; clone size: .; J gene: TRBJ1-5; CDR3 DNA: TGTGCCAGCTCACCAGACTCGGGACAGCCGGGTAATCAGCCCCAGCATTTT; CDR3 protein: CASSPDSGQPGNQPQHF
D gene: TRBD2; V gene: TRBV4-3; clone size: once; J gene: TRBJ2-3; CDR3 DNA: TGCGCCAGCAGCCAAGACCTCCCATACTGGGGGGGGAGCACAGATACGCAGTATTTT; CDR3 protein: CASSQDLPYWGGSTDTQYF
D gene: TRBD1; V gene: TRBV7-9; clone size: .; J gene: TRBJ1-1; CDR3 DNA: TGTGCCAGCAGCTCTAAGCCCGGGACAGGGGTGGGCACTGAAGCTTTCTTT; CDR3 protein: CASSSKPGTGVGTEAFF
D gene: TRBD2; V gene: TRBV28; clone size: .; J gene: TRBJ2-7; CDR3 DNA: TGTGCCAGCAGTTCATCTTCGGGACTAGCGGGGAACGAGCAGTACTTC; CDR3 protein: CASSSSSGLAGNEQYF
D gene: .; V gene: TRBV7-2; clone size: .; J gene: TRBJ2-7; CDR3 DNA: TGTGCCAGCAGCTTTGCTCCCGGGACACCTTACGAGCAGTACTTC; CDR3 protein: CASSFAPGTPYEQYF
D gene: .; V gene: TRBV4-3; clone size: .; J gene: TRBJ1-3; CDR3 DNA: TGCGCCAGCAGCTCAGATTACTCTGGAAACACCATATATTTT; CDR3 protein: CASSSDYSGNTIYF
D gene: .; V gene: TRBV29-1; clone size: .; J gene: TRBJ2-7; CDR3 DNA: TGCAGCGTTGAATGGGCAGGGAACTACTCCTACGAGCAGTACTTC; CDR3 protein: CSVEWAGNYSYEQYF
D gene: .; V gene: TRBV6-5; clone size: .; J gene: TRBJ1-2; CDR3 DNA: TGTGCCAGCAGTCTGGCGGGGGGCGGTGGCTACACCTTC; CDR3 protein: CASSLAGGGGYTF
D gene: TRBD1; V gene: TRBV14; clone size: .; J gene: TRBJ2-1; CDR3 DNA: TGTGCCAGCAGCCGAGGGACAGGGTCCTACAATGAGCAGTTCTTC; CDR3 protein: CASSRGTGSYNEQFF
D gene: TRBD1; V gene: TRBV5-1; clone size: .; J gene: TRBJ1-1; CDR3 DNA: TGCGCCAGCAGCTACGGGACAGGGATACAGAACACTGAAGCTTTCTTT; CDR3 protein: CASSYGTGIQNTEAFF
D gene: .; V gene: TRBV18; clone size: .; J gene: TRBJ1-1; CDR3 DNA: TGTGCCAGCTCACCGAGGGCAGACACTGAAGCTTTCTTT; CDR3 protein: CASSPRADTEAFF
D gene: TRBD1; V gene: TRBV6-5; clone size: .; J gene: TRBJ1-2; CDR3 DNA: TGTGCCAGCAGGAGACAGGGGATAGGTGGCTACACCTTC; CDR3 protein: CASRRQGIGGYTF
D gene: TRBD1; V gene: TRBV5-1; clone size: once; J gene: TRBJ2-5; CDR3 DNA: TGCGCCAGCAGCTTTTCTGACAGGGACCAAGAGACCCAGTACTTC; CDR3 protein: CASSFSDRDQETQYF
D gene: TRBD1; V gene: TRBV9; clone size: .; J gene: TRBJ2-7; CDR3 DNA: TGTGCCAGCAGCGTAGCCACAGGGGTTGCCTACGAGCAGTACTTC; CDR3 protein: CASSVATGVAYEQYF
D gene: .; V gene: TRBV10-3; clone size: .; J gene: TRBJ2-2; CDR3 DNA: TGTGCCATCAGTGAGTCTACCGGGGCCGGGGAGCTGTTTTTT; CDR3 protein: CAISESTGAGELFF
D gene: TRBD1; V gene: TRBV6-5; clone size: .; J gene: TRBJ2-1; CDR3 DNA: TGTGCCAGCAGTTGGCGTCTAGGACAGGGGGTCGATGAGCAGTTCTTC; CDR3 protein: CASSWRLGQGVDEQFF
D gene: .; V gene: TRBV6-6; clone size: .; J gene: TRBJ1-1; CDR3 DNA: TGTGCCAGCAGTTACTTGGTGGGTGGAGCTGAAGCTTTCTTT; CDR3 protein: CASSYLVGGAEAFF